This T cell receptor (beta chain) was identified in a study of identical twins. A single record per CDR3 protein comes from TCRdb applying MiXCR to the 5' RACE reads. The data show 500,000 or so distinct CDR3 sequences, more than 13% seen once. Study-level findings and limits: Conclusions leaned on cross-sectional statistical analysis and did not track the same donors over time. Clonotypes of the beta chain that were abundant in cord blood carried fewer insertions (memory repertoires showed none).

Between the trimmed V and J ends, which lost 3 bases and 0 bases, there was a span of 10 bases. Looked up from germline, CDR1 is DFQATT and CDR2 is SNEGSKA (reference sequence). This CDR3 contains 14 residues. This clonotype was seen a handful of times. Its antigen is currently unknown. In addition, the sample was reused for a study of yellow fever vaccine responses in identical twins. As that report states: Reported findings indicate that twins' vaccine T cell responses seemed partially convergent, partially personalized.

This sequence joins TRBV20-1 and TRBJ2-3, with D possibly TRBD1 on 6 matching bases. The receptor was derived from a woman between 18 and 30 years old in good health. Sequencing was done on a sample of CD4+ T cells sorted from blood. The CDR3 spells CSASSRGSTDTQYF. CDR3 nucleotide sequence: TGCAGTGCTAGCTCCAGGGGAAGCACAGATACGCAGTATTTT.